Shown below are 7 T cell receptor beta chains from a single sample sequenced in a study of cytomegalovirus exposure and HLA in healthy donors. PCR involved 60 Vbeta and 13 Jbeta primers. Only in-frame clones appear in the TCRdb table, and some are missing; sequencing was by immunoSEQ multiplex PCR. Of 110,000 or so clones in the sample, roughly 70% were seen once. Sequenced: PBMCs. These receptors were taken from a man between 18 and 29 years old in good health and CMV-seropositive.

This chain connects TRBV7-6 to TRBJ2-5; 12 nucleotides line up with TRBD2. V was pared by 4 bases and J by 5 bases, with 8 bases of the junction left unmatched. CDR1 and CDR2 (germline): SGHVS, FNYEAQ. This CDR3 has 16 residues. CDR3 DNA: TGTGCCAGCAGCTCCCGGGCTAGCGGGGGGGCGGAGACCCAGTACTTC. Protein product: CASSSRASGGAETQYF.

The chain uses TRBV6-4 and TRBJ1-1; the D gene is possibly TRBD1 (5 bases). Germline V lookup: CDR1 MRHNA, CDR2 SNTAGT. The CDR3 sequence is 13 residues long. V dropped 4 bases and J dropped 4 bases, with 10 bases sitting between them. The CDR3: CASSVGGGTEAFF. The CDR3 coding sequence is TGTGCCAGCAGTGTCGGGGGGGGCACTGAAGCTTTCTTT.

This rearrangement joins TRBV6-5 to TRBJ2-7; D remains ambiguous. Germline V gene sequence: CDR1 MNHEY, CDR2 SVGAGI. There are 15 residues in the CDR3. Trimming removed 5 bases from V and 0 bases from J, with 14 bases in between. The CDR3 spells CASSNLGGDSYEQYV. As DNA, the CDR3 is TGTGCCAGCAGTAACTTAGGTGGGGACTCCTACGAGCAGTACGTC.

The gene calls are TRBV30 and TRBJ1-1; possible D gene TRBD1, 6 bases. Germline CDR1 GTSNPN, CDR2 SVGIG (reference sequence). V was shortened by 3 bases and J by 4 bases, with 9 bases between the two germline ends. The CDR3 consists of 12 residues. The CDR3 DNA sequence: TGTGCCTGGAGCGCCAGGGGCACTGAAGCTTTCTTT. It codes for CAWSARGTEAFF.

The chain uses TRBV9 and TRBJ2-5; unclear D gene. The germline V and J ends were trimmed by 3 bases and 5 bases, with 8 bases remaining between them. The CDR3 consists of 12 residues. Germline V gene lookup returns CDR1 SGDLS and CDR2 YYNGEE. This CDR3 reads CASSAEQETQYF. DNA for the CDR3: TGTGCCAGCAGCGCGGAGCAGGAGACCCAGTACTTC.

This clone was detected a few times. The J gene is TRBJ2-7, the V gene TRBV19; unclear D gene. The germline V gene has CDR1 LNHDA and CDR2 SQIVND (reference sequence). This CDR3 has 11 amino acids. Trimming took off 8 bases at V and 4 bases at J, with 9 bases between the two ends. The CDR3 DNA reads as TGTGCCAGTGGGCTTTTATACGAGCAGTACTTC. Its protein is CASGLLYEQYF.

This rearrangement joins TRBV11-3 to TRBJ1-1; maybe TRBD1 (5 bases). The germline gives CDR1 SGHNT, CDR2 YENEEA. The V and J ends lost 1 base and 7 bases respectively, with 7 bases between them. There are 12 residues in the CDR3. The CDR3 is CASSLGGGEAFF. CDR3 sequence (DNA): TGTGCCAGCAGCTTAGGCGGGGGTGAAGCTTTCTTT.